The rows below give T cell receptor beta chains drawn from one sample of a study of T-cell memory formation after mild COVID-19. TCRdb reprocessed the 5' RACE reads with MiXCR, giving one entry per CDR3 protein. The sample consists of hundreds of thousands of distinct CDR3 sequences, 15% of them appearing once. The source material was PBMCs or a T cell subset sorted from them (not recorded which). Source of these receptors: an adult woman who had mild COVID-19 (a few samples of this study predate the infection). Cell type and time point are not known. Each CDR3 is given with its conserved first and last residue. A D gene is named only where the DNA matches it firmly. Size tells how often a clone was seen (once, few, many) or the class of an expanded clone, and some rows leave it out.

D gene,J gene,clone size,V gene,CDR3 DNA,CDR3 protein
NA,TRBJ2-2,few,TRBV24-1,TGTGCCACCAGTTCAAGGCAGTGGGGGGAGCTGTTTTTT,CATSSRQWGELFF
TRBD2,TRBJ2-1,many,TRBV29-1,TGCAGCGTTGAAACAGCGGGGGACAATGAGCAGTTCTTC,CSVETAGDNEQFF
TRBD1,TRBJ1-2,few,TRBV6-5,TGTGCCAGCACCAAAGACAGGGGGGTTTCTTACTATGGCTACACCTTC,CASTKDRGVSYYGYTF
NA,TRBJ1-1,few,TRBV7-6,TGTGCCAGCAGGCTTAGGGGACGGGGGAACACTGAAGCTTTCTTT,CASRLRGRGNTEAFF
NA,TRBJ1-1,NA,TRBV4-1,TGCGCCAGCAGCCAACGTCCAGGGGAGGAGACAGGGAACACTGAAGCTTTCTTT,CASSQRPGEETGNTEAFF
NA,TRBJ1-5,few,TRBV20-1,TGCAGTGCTAGTTCCGGGACCTCCAGGGGCAATCAGCCCCAGCATTTT,CSASSGTSRGNQPQHF
TRBD2,TRBJ2-1,NA,TRBV30,TGTGCCTGGAGTATTAGCGGGGGCCCCTACAATGAGCAGTTCTTC,CAWSISGGPYNEQFF
NA,TRBJ1-2,NA,TRBV11-2,TGTGCCAGCAGCCCGGATCACTCCTCCGACTACACCTTC,CASSPDHSSDYTF
NA,TRBJ1-4,few,TRBV4-3,TGCGCCAGCAGCCAAGATTTGTCGGCAGGGTTTGAAAAACTGTTTTTT,CASSQDLSAGFEKLFF
TRBD2,TRBJ2-7,NA,TRBV12-3/TRBV12-4,TGTGCCAGCAGTTTAGCAAGGGGAGGGTCCTCCTACGAGCAGTACTTC,CASSLARGGSSYEQYF
NA,TRBJ2-3,many,TRBV7-9,TGTGCCAGCAGCTCGACTGCGGATACGCAGTATTTT,CASSSTADTQYF
NA,TRBJ1-1,NA,TRBV6-5,TGTGCCAGCAGTTACCCTGCCGGGGGGGAGGCTTTCTTT,CASSYPAGGEAFF
TRBD2,TRBJ2-5,NA,TRBV7-2,TGTGCCAGCAGCTTAGCGCGGCTAGCGGGGGGGAGGGAGACCCAGTACTTC,CASSLARLAGGRETQYF
NA,TRBJ2-1,NA,TRBV7-6,TGTGCCAGCAGCCCAGCCGGCCTATCCTACAATGAGCAGTTCTTC,CASSPAGLSYNEQFF
TRBD2,TRBJ2-7,NA,TRBV4-3,TGCGCCAGCAGCCGCAACCGGGAGGCTCTCGAGCAGTACTTC,CASSRNREALEQYF
NA,TRBJ2-1,many,TRBV7-3,TGTGCCAGCAGCTTAATAGGAGGGGCCTCCTACAATGAGCAGTTCTTC,CASSLIGGASYNEQFF
NA,TRBJ1-3,NA,TRBV10-3,TGTGCCATCAGTGAGTGGGGTGGGAGCTCTGGAAACACCATATATTTT,CAISEWGGSSGNTIYF
TRBD2,TRBJ2-2,NA,TRBV3-1,TGTGCCAGCAGCCAAGTAGGGCTAGCGGGAGGCCGGACCGGGGAGCTGTTTTTT,CASSQVGLAGGRTGELFF
NA,TRBJ2-7,few,TRBV5-1,TGCGCCAGCAGCTTTCGGGGGGACATCTACGAGCAGTACTTC,CASSFRGDIYEQYF
NA,TRBJ2-1,many,TRBV7-6,TGTGCCAGCAGCTCTAGCACTAGCTCCTACAATGAGCAGTTCTTC,CASSSSTSSYNEQFF
NA,TRBJ1-1,few,TRBV20-1,TGCAGTGCCGACGGACAGCAGGACACTGAAGCTTTCTTT,CSADGQQDTEAFF
TRBD1,TRBJ2-7,few,TRBV7-9,TGTGCCAGCAGCTTAGCGTCCGGGACAGGGGCGGGGGAGCAGTACTTC,CASSLASGTGAGEQYF
TRBD1,TRBJ1-1,NA,TRBV7-8,TGTGCCAGCAGCTTAACAGGGGGCTTGTTCACTGAAGCTTTCTTT,CASSLTGGLFTEAFF
TRBD2,TRBJ2-4,NA,TRBV12-3/TRBV12-4,TGTGCCAGCAGTTCCAGGACTAGCGGTTTAGCCAAAAACATTCAGTACTTC,CASSSRTSGLAKNIQYF
TRBD2,TRBJ2-1,few,TRBV7-3,TGTGCCAGCAGCTTAAAGGGACTTGGGGCTAGCGGGCACAATGAGCAGTTCTTC,CASSLKGLGASGHNEQFF
TRBD1,TRBJ1-2,few,TRBV5-1,TGCGCCAGCAGCTCCGGACAGGGTAATTATCCTGGTGGCTACACCTTC,CASSSGQGNYPGGYTF
TRBD2,TRBJ2-5,many,TRBV5-1,TGCGCCAGCAGCTCCGGGACTAGCGGGAGTCGGGTGACCCAGTACTTC,CASSSGTSGSRVTQYF